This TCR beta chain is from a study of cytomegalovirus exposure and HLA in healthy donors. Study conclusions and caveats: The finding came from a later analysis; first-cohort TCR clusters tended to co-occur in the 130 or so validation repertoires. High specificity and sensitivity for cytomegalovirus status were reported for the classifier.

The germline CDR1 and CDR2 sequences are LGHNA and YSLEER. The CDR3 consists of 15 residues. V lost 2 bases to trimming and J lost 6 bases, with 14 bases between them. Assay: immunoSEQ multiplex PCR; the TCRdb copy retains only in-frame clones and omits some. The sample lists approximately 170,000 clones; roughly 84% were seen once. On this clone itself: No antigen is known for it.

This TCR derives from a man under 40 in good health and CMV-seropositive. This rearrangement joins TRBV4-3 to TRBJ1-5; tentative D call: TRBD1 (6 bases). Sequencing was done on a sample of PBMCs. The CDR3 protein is CASSQSSTGSQPQHF. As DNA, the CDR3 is TGCGCCAGCAGCCAATCGTCGACAGGTAGTCAGCCCCAGCATTTT.